A selection of T cell receptor beta chains follows, all from one sample in a study of post-analysis software for immune sequencing data. Via MiXCR, TCRdb re-called the PCR reads, giving one row per CDR3 protein. The sample lists 750,000 to 950,000 distinct CDR3 sequences, 53% occurring once. What was sequenced was blood. These receptors all stem from a girl aged 10 to 17 with multiple sclerosis. The CDR3 runs from the conserved cysteine through the conserved F or W.

CASSPHRDHEQYF	TRBV9	TRBJ2-7
CASSPVSSGLYNEQFF	TRBV12-3/TRBV12-4	TRBJ2-1
CASGKRASETQYF	TRBV5-5	TRBJ2-5
CSASGLATHYEQYF	TRBV20-1	TRBJ2-7
CASSLARGGREVENQPQHF	TRBV7-9	TRBJ1-5
CASSGRRTVPGANVLTF	TRBV9	TRBJ2-6
CSAPIGYEQYF	TRBV20-1	NA
CASSLARVRSYEQYF	TRBV7-2	TRBJ2-7
CASSSLNRGLADTQYF	TRBV5-4	TRBJ2-3
CATSRDPGQGAYNEQFF	TRBV15	TRBJ2-1
CASSLGPTDGYTF	TRBV7-2	TRBJ1-2
CSARDPRETQYF	TRBV20-1	TRBJ2-5
CASSGVREGEQFF	TRBV2	TRBJ2-1
CASSPGVNSQPQHF	TRBV18	TRBJ1-5
CSVIREGGPYEQYF	TRBV29-1	TRBJ2-7
CSARDASNYGYTF	TRBV20-1	TRBJ1-2
CASSDVGDGHGWDTQYF	TRBV5-1	TRBJ2-3